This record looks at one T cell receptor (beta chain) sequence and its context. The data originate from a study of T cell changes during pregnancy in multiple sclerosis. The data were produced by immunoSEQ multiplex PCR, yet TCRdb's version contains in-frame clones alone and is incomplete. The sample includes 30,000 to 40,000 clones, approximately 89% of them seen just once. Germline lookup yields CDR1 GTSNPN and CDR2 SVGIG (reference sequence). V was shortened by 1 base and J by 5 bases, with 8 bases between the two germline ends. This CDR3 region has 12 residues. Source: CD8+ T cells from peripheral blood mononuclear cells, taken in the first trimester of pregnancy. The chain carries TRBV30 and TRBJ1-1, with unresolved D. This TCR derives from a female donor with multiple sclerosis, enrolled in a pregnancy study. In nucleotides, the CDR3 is TGTGCCTGGAGTGCTCCTAAAACTGAAGCTTTCTTT. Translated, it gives CAWSAPKTEAFF. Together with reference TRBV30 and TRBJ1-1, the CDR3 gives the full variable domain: SQTIHQWPATLVQPVGSPLSLECTVEGTSNPNLYWYRQAAGRGLQLLFYSVGIGQISSEVPQNLSASRPQDRQFILSSKKLLLSDSGFYLCAWSAPKTEAFFGQGTRLTVV.